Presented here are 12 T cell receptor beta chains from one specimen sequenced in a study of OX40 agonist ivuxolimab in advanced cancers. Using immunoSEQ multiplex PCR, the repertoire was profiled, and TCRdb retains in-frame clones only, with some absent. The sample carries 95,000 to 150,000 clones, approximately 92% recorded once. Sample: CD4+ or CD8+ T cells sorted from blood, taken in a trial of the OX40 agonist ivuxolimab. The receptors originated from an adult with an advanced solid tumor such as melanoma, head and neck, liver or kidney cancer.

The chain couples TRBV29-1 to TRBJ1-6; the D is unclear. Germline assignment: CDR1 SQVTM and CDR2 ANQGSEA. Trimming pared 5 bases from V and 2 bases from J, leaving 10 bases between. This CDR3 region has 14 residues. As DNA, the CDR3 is TGCAGCGTTCGGGGAGGTACCTATAATTCACCCCTCCACTTT. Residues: CSVRGGTYNSPLHF.

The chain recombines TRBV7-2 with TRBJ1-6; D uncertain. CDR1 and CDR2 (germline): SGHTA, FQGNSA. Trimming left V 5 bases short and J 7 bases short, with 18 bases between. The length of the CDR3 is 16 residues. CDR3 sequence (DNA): TGTGCCAGCAGCCCCCAGTCGTCCCAGGTCAATTCACCCCTCCACTTT. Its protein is CASSPQSSQVNSPLHF.

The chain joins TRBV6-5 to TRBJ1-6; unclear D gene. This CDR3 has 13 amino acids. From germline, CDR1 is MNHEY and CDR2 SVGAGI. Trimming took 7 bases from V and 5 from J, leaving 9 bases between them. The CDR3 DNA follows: TGTGCCAGCAAGGACTTCGATAATTCACCCCTCCACTTT. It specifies CASKDFDNSPLHF.

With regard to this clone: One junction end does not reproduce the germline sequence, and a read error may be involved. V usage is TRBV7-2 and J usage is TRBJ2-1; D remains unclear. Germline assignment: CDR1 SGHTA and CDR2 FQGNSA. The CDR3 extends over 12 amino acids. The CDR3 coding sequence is TGTGCCAGCAGCTTAGAAGGGCGAGTAATGCTCTTC. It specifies CASSLEGRVMLF.

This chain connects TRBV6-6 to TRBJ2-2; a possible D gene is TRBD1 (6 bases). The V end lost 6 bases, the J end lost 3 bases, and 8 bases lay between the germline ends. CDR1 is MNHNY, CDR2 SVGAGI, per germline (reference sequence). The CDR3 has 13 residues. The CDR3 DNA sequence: TGTGCCAGCAGGTACAGGGACACCGGGGAGCTGTTTTTT. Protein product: CASRYRDTGELFF.

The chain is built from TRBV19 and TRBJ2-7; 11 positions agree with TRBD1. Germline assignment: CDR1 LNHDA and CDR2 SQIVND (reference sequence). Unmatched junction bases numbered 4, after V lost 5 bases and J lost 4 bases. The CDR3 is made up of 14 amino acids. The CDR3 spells CASSVGQGAYEQYF. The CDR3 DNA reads TGTGCCAGTAGTGTAGGACAGGGGGCTTACGAGCAGTACTTC.

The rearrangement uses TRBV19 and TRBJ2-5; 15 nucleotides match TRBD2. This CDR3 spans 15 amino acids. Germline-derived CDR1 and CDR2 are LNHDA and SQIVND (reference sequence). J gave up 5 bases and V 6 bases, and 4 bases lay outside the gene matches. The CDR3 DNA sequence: TGTGCCAGTAGCGGGACTAGCGGGGGGCTGGAGACCCAGTACTTC. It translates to CASSGTSGGLETQYF. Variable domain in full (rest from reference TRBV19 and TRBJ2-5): DGGITQSPKYLFRKEGQNVTLSCEQNLNHDAMYWYRQDPGQGLRLIYYSQIVNDFQKGDIAEGYSVSREKKESFPLTVTSAQKNPTAFYLCASSGTSGGLETQYFGPGTRLLVL.

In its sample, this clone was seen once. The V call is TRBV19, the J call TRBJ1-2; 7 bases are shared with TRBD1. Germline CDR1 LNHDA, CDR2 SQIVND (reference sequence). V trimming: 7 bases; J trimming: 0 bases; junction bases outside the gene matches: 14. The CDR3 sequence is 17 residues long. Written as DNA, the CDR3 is TGTGCCAGTATCTCATCGGGGACAGCCAGAACTAACTATGGCTACACCTTC. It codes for CASISSGTARTNYGYTF.

This CDR3 reads CASTEGPYEQYF. CDR3 sequence (DNA): TGTGCCAGCACAGAGGGACCATACGAGCAGTACTTC. V is TRBV28 and J is TRBJ2-7; TRBD1 or TRBD2 may be the D gene (5 bases each). The CDR3 consists of 12 residues. Trimming shortened V by 7 bases and J by 4 bases, and 11 bases separated the two germline ends. The germline CDR1 and CDR2 sequences are MDHEN and SYDVKM.

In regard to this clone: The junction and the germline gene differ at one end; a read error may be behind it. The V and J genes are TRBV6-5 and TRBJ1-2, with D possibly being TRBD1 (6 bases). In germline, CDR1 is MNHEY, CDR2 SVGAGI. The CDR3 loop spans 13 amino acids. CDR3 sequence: CASSYGTQGLQSF. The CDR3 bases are TGTGCCAGCAGTTACGGGACCCAGGGGTTGCAGTCCTTC.

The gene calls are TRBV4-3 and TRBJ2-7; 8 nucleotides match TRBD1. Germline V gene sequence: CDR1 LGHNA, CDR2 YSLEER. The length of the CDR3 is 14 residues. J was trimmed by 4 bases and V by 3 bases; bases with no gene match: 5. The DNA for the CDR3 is TGCGCCAGCAGCCAGAACAGGGGGGCGTACGAGCAGTACTTC. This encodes CASSQNRGAYEQYF.

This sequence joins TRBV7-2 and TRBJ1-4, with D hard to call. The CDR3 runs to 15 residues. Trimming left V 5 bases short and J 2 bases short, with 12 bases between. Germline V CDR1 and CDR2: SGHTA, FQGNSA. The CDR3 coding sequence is TGTGCCAGCAGCCCCCGCCGGGCGACTAATGAAAAACTGTTTTTT. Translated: CASSPRRATNEKLFF.